One and the same sample provided the 20 T cell receptor beta chains below, sequenced in a study of metastatic and nonmetastatic thyroid tumors. No treatment had been given to any patient before thyroid surgery. Via MiXCR, TCRdb re-called the PCR reads. This table holds around 15,000 clones, roughly a quarter found once. Sequencing was done on a sample of tumor tissue. These receptor sequences come from a female donor with papillary thyroid cancer or a benign thyroid nodule (not recorded which). Some clones in this sample may be carry-over from other donors' samples.

This clone showed up many times. This sequence may be a read error, since a much larger clone differs from it by one base. The chain combines TRBV20-1 with TRBJ1-4, with D hard to call. The CDR3 has 13 residues. CDR1 is DFQATT and CDR2 is SNEGSKA in the germline V gene (reference sequence). The ends were cut back, 6 bases at V and 3 bases at J, with 11 bases in the middle. CDR3 region: CSATEPPNEKLFF. In nucleotides, the CDR3 is TGCAGTGCCACCGAGCCACCTAATGAAAAACTGTTTTTT.

In its sample, this clone was seen a few times. The J gene is TRBJ2-7, the V gene TRBV24-1; D may be TRBD1 or TRBD2 (5 bases each). Germline values: CDR1 KGHDR, CDR2 SFDVKD. V gave up 0 bases and J gave up 2 bases, with 13 bases separating them. The CDR3 is 16 amino acids. The CDR3 sequence: CATSDLGGPPTYEQYF. CDR3 coding DNA: TGTGCCACCAGTGATTTGGGGGGTCCACCAACCTACGAGCAGTACTTC.

This clone came up many times. The chain joins TRBV20-1 to TRBJ2-3, with D unclear. The germline V and J ends were trimmed by 0 bases and 3 bases, with 7 bases remaining between them. The CDR3 length is 13 residues. In germline, CDR1 is DFQATT, CDR2 SNEGSKA (reference sequence). CDR3 coding DNA: TGCAGTGCTAGAGAATCTAGGACAGATACGCAGTATTTT. Translating it yields CSARESRTDTQYF.

The chain carries TRBV6-1 and TRBJ2-1, with TRBD2 matching over 10 bases. There are 15 residues in the CDR3. The junction had 4 bases not matched to a gene; V was cut back by 4 bases and J by 4 bases. The germline V gene has CDR1 MNHNS and CDR2 SASEGT. In nucleotides, the CDR3 is TGTGCCAGCAGTGCGGAAGCGGGAGGGTACAATGAGCAGTTCTTC. This translates into CASSAEAGGYNEQFF.

This clone came up a few times. The chain links TRBV6-1 to TRBJ1-1, with TRBD1 as a possible D gene (6 bases). This CDR3 comprises 13 residues. The germline V gene encodes CDR1 MNHNS and CDR2 SASEGT. V was trimmed by 7 bases and J by 6 bases, leaving 15 bases between them. For the CDR3, the DNA is TGTGCCAGCATCATAAGGGGGTACCCTGAAGCTTTCTTT. Protein product: CASIIRGYPEAFF.

This clone was seen more than once but under ten times. The chain carries TRBV6-5 and TRBJ1-6; tentatively, D is TRBD1 (5 bases). The CDR3 has 15 amino acids. V was trimmed by 0 bases and J by 9 bases, leaving 12 bases between them. Germline CDR1 MNHEY, CDR2 SVGAGI. In DNA form, the CDR3 reads TGTGCCAGCAGTTACTCGTTCCAGGGAGCTTCACCCCTCCACTTT. It yields the protein CASSYSFQGASPLHF.

The V gene is TRBV5-5, the J gene TRBJ1-6; no reliable D call. Trimming stripped 3 bases from V and 8 bases from J, with 15 bases between. There are 15 residues in the CDR3. Germline CDR1 SGHKS, CDR2 YYEKEE (reference sequence). CDR3 region: CASSSLMGSDSPLHF. The CDR3 coding sequence is TGTGCCAGCAGCTCCCTCATGGGCTCGGATTCACCCCTCCACTTT.

Only a few counts were recorded for this clone. V and J are TRBV28 and TRBJ2-3; no definite D call. This CDR3 region has 14 residues. Germline CDR1 is MDHEN and CDR2 is SYDVKM. V dropped 5 bases and J dropped 6 bases, with 15 bases sitting between them. The CDR3 here is CASSAADHQDTQYF. The CDR3 bases are TGTGCCAGCAGTGCCGCCGACCATCAGGATACGCAGTATTTT.

This clone was detected many times. A read error may produce the germline difference seen at one junction end. This chain connects TRBV15 to TRBJ1-4; D is unresolved. The CDR3 spans 13 residues. Germline V gene sequence: CDR1 LNHNV, CDR2 YYDKDF (reference sequence). CDR3: CATSREVARPPTF. The CDR3 DNA reads as TGTGCCACCAGCAGAGAGGTAGCAAGACCCCCCACTTTT. Full variable domain (outside the CDR3, taken from reference TRBV15 and TRBJ1-4): DAMVIQNPRYQVTQFGKPVTLSCSQTLNHNVMYWYQQKSSQAPKLLFHYYDKDFNNEADTPDNFQSRRPNTSFCFLDIRSPGLGDTAMYLCATSREVARPPTFGSGTQLSVL.

In its sample, this clone ranks as medium-sized. The chain has TRBV20-1 and TRBJ2-1; D is unresolved. The CDR3 is 12 amino acids. Trimming shortened V by 1 base and J by 6 bases, and 7 bases separated the two germline ends. CDR1 and CDR2 from the germline V gene are DFQATT and SNEGSKA (reference sequence). The CDR3 DNA reads TGCAGTGCTAGAGCGCGGATCAATGAGCAGTTCTTC. Translating it yields CSARARINEQFF.

The rearrangement joins TRBV4-3 to TRBJ2-7; D is possibly TRBD1 (6 bases). The CDR3 runs 14 residues. Looked up from germline, CDR1 is LGHNA and CDR2 is YSLEER. The V and J ends lost 0 bases and 6 bases respectively, with 12 bases between them. CDR3 sequence: CASSQDRDTIEQYF. CDR3 in DNA: TGCGCCAGCAGCCAAGATAGGGACACCATCGAGCAGTACTTC.

By sample fraction, this clone is medium-sized. The junction does not match germline at one end; this may be a read error. V usage is TRBV2 and J usage is TRBJ2-7; D might be TRBD1 (6 bases). The CDR3 sequence is 15 residues long. Germline V gene lookup returns CDR1 SNHLY and CDR2 FYNNEI. CDR3 sequence: CASREAPDSSYEQYF. CDR3 nucleotides: TGTGCCAGCAGAGAAGCCCCGGACAGCTCCTACGAGCAGTACTTC.

Judged by abundance, this clone is medium-sized. Other DNA sequences of this sample code for an identical CDR3. V is TRBV19 and J is TRBJ1-5; 8 nucleotides line up with TRBD1. Germline CDR1 and CDR2: LNHDA and SQIVND (reference sequence). Trimming at V came to 3 bases and at J to 2 bases, leaving 3 bases not matched to a gene. The CDR3 totals 15 residues. The CDR3 loop is CASSITGGGNQPQHF. The CDR3 coding sequence is TGTGCCAGTAGTATTACAGGGGGAGGCAATCAGCCCCAGCATTTT.

The gene calls are TRBV7-2 and TRBJ2-7; D is unclear. The CDR3 is 15 residues long. Germline CDR1 reads SGHTA; CDR2 reads FQGNSA. The CDR3 reads CGISSRRAVLDEQYF. The DNA of the CDR3 is TGTGGCATCAGCTCTCGTAGGGCCGTATTAGACGAGCAGTACTTC.

The rearrangement joins TRBV4-1 to TRBJ1-5; D is uncertain. Per germline, CDR1 MGHRA and CDR2 YSYEKL. This CDR3 region has 15 residues. Trimming took off 0 bases at V and 6 bases at J, with 12 bases between the two ends. The CDR3 sequence: CASSQDLGYGQPQHF. DNA for the CDR3: TGCGCCAGCAGCCAAGATTTGGGGTACGGTCAGCCCCAGCATTTT.

V and J are TRBV30 and TRBJ2-7; D gene ambiguous. This CDR3 comprises 11 residues. V lost 0 bases and J lost 12, with 12 bases in between. CDR1 is GTSNPN and CDR2 is SVGIG in the germline V gene (reference sequence). The CDR3 region is CAWSVERTPYF. CDR3 DNA sequence: TGTGCCTGGAGTGTTGAACGGACCCCGTACTTC.

This clone is categorized as medium-sized (0.01 to 0.1%). This rearrangement joins TRBV7-3 to TRBJ2-1; D is uncertain. Germline CDR1 SGHTA, CDR2 FQGTGA. CDR3 size: 15 residues. V lost 5 bases and J 6 bases, leaving 17 bases between the germline ends. CDR3: CASSPDGLTSNEQFF. CDR3 sequence (DNA): TGTGCCAGCAGCCCAGACGGTCTTACGAGCAATGAGCAGTTCTTC.

This clone is medium-sized by share. The chain employs TRBV2 and TRBJ2-1; unclear D gene. Germline values: CDR1 SNHLY, CDR2 FYNNEI. V was trimmed by 1 base and J by 2 bases, leaving 15 bases between them. The CDR3 has 17 amino acids. CDR3 sequence: CASSEEVALRTYNEQFF. In DNA, the CDR3 is TGTGCCAGCAGTGAAGAGGTGGCCCTAAGGACCTACAATGAGCAGTTCTTC.

In this sample, this clone turned up a few times. The chain uses TRBV27 and TRBJ2-2; D remains unclear. Trimming removed 5 bases at V and 5 bases at J, with 6 bases between. The germline V gene has CDR1 MNHEY and CDR2 SMNVEV (reference sequence). The CDR3 sequence is 12 residues long. CDR3 region: CASSLRTGELFF. The CDR3 coding sequence is TGTGCCAGCAGTCTTAGGACCGGGGAGCTGTTTTTT.

This clone occurred a few times. The chain has TRBV6-1 and TRBJ2-7; no reliable D call. The CDR3 loop spans 11 amino acids. Trimming removed 6 bases from V and 7 bases from J, with 10 bases in between. Germline lookup yields CDR1 MNHNS and CDR2 SASEGT. CDR3 in amino acids: CASRPTREQYF. CDR3 nucleotide sequence: TGTGCCAGCAGGCCGACTCGGGAGCAGTACTTC.